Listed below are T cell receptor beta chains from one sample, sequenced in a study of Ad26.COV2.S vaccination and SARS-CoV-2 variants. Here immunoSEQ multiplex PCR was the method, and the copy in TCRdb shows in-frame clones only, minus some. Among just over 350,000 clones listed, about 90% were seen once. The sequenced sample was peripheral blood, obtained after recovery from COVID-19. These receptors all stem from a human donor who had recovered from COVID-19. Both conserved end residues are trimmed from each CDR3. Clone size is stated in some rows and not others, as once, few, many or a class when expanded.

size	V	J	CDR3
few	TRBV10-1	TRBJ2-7	ASSESQLAYEQY
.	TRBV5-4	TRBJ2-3	ASRPTSGEDTQY
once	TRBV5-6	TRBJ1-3	ASSVPSGSGNTIY
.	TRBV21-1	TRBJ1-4	ASSKVGDRRQEKLF
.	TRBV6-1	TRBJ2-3	ASSGKGRAREPTDTQY
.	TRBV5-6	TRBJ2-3	ASSSRGTDTQY
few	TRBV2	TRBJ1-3	ASSYTGTGYLQSSGNTIY
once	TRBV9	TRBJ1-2	ASSARDGYT
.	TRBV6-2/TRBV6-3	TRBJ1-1	ASSRRGRDLNTEAF
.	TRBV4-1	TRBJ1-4	ASSHPGQGEATNEKLF
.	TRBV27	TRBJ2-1	ASSSGGAGGNEQF
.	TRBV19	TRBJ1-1	ASSKLRTANTEAF
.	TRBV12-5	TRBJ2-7	ASGLGQVYEQY
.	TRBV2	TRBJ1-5	ASRGQGFHQPQH
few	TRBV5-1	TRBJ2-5	ASSQTSGGFGETQY
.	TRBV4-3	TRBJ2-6	ASSQEARGSGANVLT
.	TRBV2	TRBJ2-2	ASSEAGGGAAGELF
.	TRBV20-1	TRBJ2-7	SASIGDEQY
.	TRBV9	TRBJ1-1	ASSVAHHRAEAF
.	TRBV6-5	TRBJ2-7	ASRSSGGAYEQY
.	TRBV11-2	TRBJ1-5	ASSLDRQDIQH
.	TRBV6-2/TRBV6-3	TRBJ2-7	ASSTTGYEQY
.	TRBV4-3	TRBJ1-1	ASSQDRRAPEAF
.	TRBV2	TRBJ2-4	ASREQGSVNIQY
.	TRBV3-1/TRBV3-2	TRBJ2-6	ASSPTSISGANVLT